The 18 T cell receptor beta chains in this list originate from one sample, sequenced in a study of blood T cells in healthy people across ages. PCR was performed a second time for roughly 7 to 12 cycles using a sample-barcoded 5' primer and a J-beta primer mix. TCRdb re-analysed the 5' RACE reads in MiXCR, keeping a single row per CDR3 protein. Of approximately 1.5 million distinct CDR3 sequences listed, approximately 32% were seen once; the top ten hold around 10%. The sequencing sample was made of blood. These receptors came from a young woman in good health.

This clonotype occurred a few times. V usage is TRBV2 and J usage is TRBJ2-3; D remains unclear. The ends were cut back, 3 bases at V and 4 bases at J, with 23 bases in the middle. In germline, CDR1 is SNHLY, CDR2 FYNNEI. The CDR3 has 18 amino acids. Here the CDR3 DNA reads TGTGCCAGCAGTGAGGGCACCCCAATTAGTCTCACCTCAGATACGCAGTATTTT. It specifies CASSEGTPISLTSDTQYF. The entire variable domain, with the rest obtained from reference TRBV2 and TRBJ2-3, is as follows: EPEVTQTPSHQVTQMGQEVILRCVPISNHLYFYWYRQILGQKVEFLVSFYNNEISEKSEIFDDQFSVERPDGSNFTLKIRSTKLEDSAMYFCASSEGTPISLTSDTQYFGPGTRLTVL.

The CDR3 is CSARLAEYYEQYF. For the CDR3, the DNA is TGCAGTGCTAGGTTAGCGGAGTACTACGAGCAGTACTTC. This chain uses TRBV20-1 with TRBJ2-5; D is possibly TRBD2 (6 bases). The J call may be incorrect, as the DNA end agrees better with TRBJ2-7. CDR1 and CDR2 (germline): DFQATT, SNEGSKA (reference sequence). The CDR3 length is 13 residues.

CDR3 nucleotides: TGTGCCAGCTCACCAACAGGGTTGCCTAACAATGAGCAGTTCTTC. This translates into CASSPTGLPNNEQFF. The chain combines TRBV18 with TRBJ2-1; perhaps TRBD1 as D (6 bases). This CDR3 spans 15 amino acids. Trimming removed 2 bases at V and 5 bases at J, with 13 bases between. CDR1 and CDR2 (germline): KGHSH, LQKENI.

This chain joins TRBV6-4 and TRBJ1-3, with D uncertain. The V gene lost 0 bases and the J gene lost 0 bases, with 6 bases spanning the gap. Germline V gene lookup returns CDR1 MRHNA and CDR2 SNTAGT. CDR3 length equals 15 residues. The CDR3 region has the DNA TGTGCCAGCAGTGACTCGATCACCTCTGGAAACACCATATATTTT. Its translation: CASSDSITSGNTIYF.

With respect to this clonotype: At one end the junction does not follow the germline gene, possibly because of a read error. The chain has TRBV6-2 or TRBV6-3 and TRBJ2-5; 7 nucleotides match TRBD1. Germline V gene sequence: CDR1 MNHEY, CDR2 SVGEGT. CDR3 length equals 14 residues. DNA for the CDR3: TGTGCCAACAGTATGACAGGGAGAGGGGAGACCCAGTACTTC. The encoded protein is CANSMTGRGETQYF.

The V and J genes are TRBV27 and TRBJ1-1; D remains unclear. The germline V gene encodes CDR1 MNHEY and CDR2 SMNVEV (reference sequence). This CDR3 is built from 12 residues. V was shortened by 11 bases and J by 3 bases, with 13 bases between the two germline ends. CDR3 residues: CASSGPYTEAFF. Written as DNA, the CDR3 is TGTGCCTCCTCAGGCCCTTACACTGAAGCTTTCTTT.

This rearrangement joins TRBV10-1 to TRBJ2-1; 11 nucleotides line up with TRBD2. CDR1 WNHNN and CDR2 SYGVQD come from the germline V gene (reference sequence). The ends lost 1 base at V and 3 bases at J; junction bases unmatched: 20. This CDR3 comprises 22 residues. CDR3 bases: TGCGCCAGCAGTGAGTTCCTTCGGGATAGCGGGAGGGGAGCATGGATCTACAATGAGCAGTTCTTC. This translates into CASSEFLRDSGRGAWIYNEQFF.

The table lists this clonotype with a count of one. A much larger clone lies a single base off, so this may be a read error. The chain couples TRBV20-1 to TRBJ2-6, with 7 bases that match TRBD2. Germline CDR1 is DFQATT and CDR2 is SNEGSKA (reference sequence). The CDR3 covers 16 residues. The CDR3 nucleotides are TGCAGTGCTAGAGATATGGGGGGGAAAGGGGCCAGCGTCCTGACTTTC. Protein product: CSARDMGGKGASVLTF.

This clonotype showed up just a few times. The gene calls are TRBV7-2 and TRBJ2-7, with unresolved D. The ends were cut back, 1 base at V and 3 bases at J, with 13 bases in the middle. This CDR3 is built from 15 residues. CDR1 and CDR2 from the germline V gene are SGHTA and FQGNSA. For the CDR3, the DNA is TGTGCCAGCAGCTTAGGACTGAGACAAAACTACGAGCAGTACTTC. Protein sequence: CASSLGLRQNYEQYF.

This clonotype has ten or more counts. V usage is TRBV20-1 and J usage is TRBJ2-1; D unclear. Germline lookup yields CDR1 DFQATT and CDR2 SNEGSKA (reference sequence). The ends were cut back, 1 base at V and 6 bases at J, with 22 bases in the middle. The CDR3 length is 17 residues. The DNA for the CDR3 is TGCAGTGCTAGAGGGTCGAACGAGCAGGAGCAACGCAATGAGCAGTTCTTC. Translation: CSARGSNEQEQRNEQFF.

This clonotype was seen more than once but under ten times. The V gene is TRBV6-2 or TRBV6-3, the J gene TRBJ2-3, with D unresolved. CDR1 is MNHEY and CDR2 is SVGEGT in the germline V gene. V gave up 6 bases and J gave up 3 bases, with 19 bases separating them. This CDR3 contains 16 residues. The CDR3 reads CASRPIGAPLTDTQYF. The CDR3 coding sequence is TGTGCCAGCAGGCCCATTGGAGCCCCTCTGACAGATACGCAGTATTTT.

This clonotype was recorded at least ten times. The rearrangement links TRBV20-1 to TRBJ2-7, with D maybe TRBD1 (6 bases). The ends were cut back, 4 bases at V and 2 bases at J, with 12 bases in the middle. Looked up from germline, CDR1 is DFQATT and CDR2 is SNEGSKA (reference sequence). The CDR3 is 13 amino acids. The CDR3 DNA sequence: TGCAGTGCTAATCCGGGACACACCTACGAGCAGTACTTC. It is translated as CSANPGHTYEQYF.

This rearrangement joins TRBV6-1 to TRBJ2-7; 8 bases are a match to TRBD1. The J call is in doubt because the DNA end fits TRBJ2-5 better. Germline V lookup: CDR1 MNHNS, CDR2 SASEGT. This CDR3 is 15 amino acids long. CDR3 amino acids: CASREQGVGGETQYF. DNA for the CDR3: TGTGCCAGCAGAGAACAGGGGGTTGGGGGAGAGACCCAGTACTTC.

The table lists this clonotype with a few counts. This chain links TRBV7-3 with TRBJ1-6; D is unresolved. The CDR3 sequence is 13 residues long. In germline, CDR1 is SGHTA, CDR2 FQGTGA. V lost 6 bases and J 7 bases, leaving 10 bases between the germline ends. CDR3 region: CASSSYENSPLHF. CDR3 sequence (DNA): TGTGCCAGCAGTAGCTATGAGAATTCACCCCTCCACTTT.

The chain uses TRBV7-9 and TRBJ2-3, with 7 bases matching TRBD2. V lost 5 bases and J lost 3; bases outside the gene matches: 17. The CDR3 runs 18 residues. Germline CDR1 is SEHNR and CDR2 is FQNEAQ (reference sequence). Here the CDR3 reads CASSPNPVKAGSTDTQYF. CDR3 nucleotides: TGTGCCAGCAGCCCGAATCCAGTCAAAGCGGGATCAACAGATACGCAGTATTTT.

The rearrangement uses TRBV20-1 and TRBJ2-1; 9 bases line up with TRBD2. V lost 0 bases to trimming and J lost 6 bases; unmatched junction nucleotides: 9. CDR3 size: 16 residues. Germline V CDR1 and CDR2: DFQATT, SNEGSKA (reference sequence). The CDR3 loop reads CSARDLRRGRANEQFF. The DNA of the CDR3 is TGCAGTGCTAGAGATCTGAGGCGCGGGAGGGCCAATGAGCAGTTCTTC.

The chain employs TRBV2 and TRBJ2-4; possibly TRBD1 for D (6 bases). Germline-derived CDR1 and CDR2 are SNHLY and FYNNEI. The CDR3 consists of 14 residues. Trimming removed 6 bases from V and 0 bases from J, with 9 bases in between. CDR3 region: CASRQGIAKNIQYF. DNA of the CDR3: TGTGCCAGCAGACAGGGAATAGCCAAAAACATTCAGTACTTC. The full variable domain, in which reference TRBV2 and TRBJ2-4 provide the parts outside the CDR3, is EPEVTQTPSHQVTQMGQEVILRCVPISNHLYFYWYRQILGQKVEFLVSFYNNEISEKSEIFDDQFSVERPDGSNFTLKIRSTKLEDSAMYFCASRQGIAKNIQYFGAGTRLSVL.

The CDR3 sequence: CASSYRGQGSYGYTF. The CDR3 nucleotides are TGTGCCAGCAGTTACAGGGGACAGGGATCCTATGGCTACACCTTC. The rearrangement links TRBV6-7 to TRBJ1-2; 9 bases agree with TRBD1. TRBV6-7 is treated as an ORF (open reading frame) with a function not yet certain. Trimming removed 2 bases from V and 4 bases from J; junction bases left unmatched: 5. The CDR3 has 15 residues.